These 9 T cell receptor beta chains were sequenced from one sample in a study of cytomegalovirus exposure and HLA in healthy donors. The PCR ran on 60 Vbeta and 13 Jbeta primers. TCRdb keeps only in-frame clones here, not all; method: immunoSEQ multiplex PCR. The data show about 160,000 clones, 70% to 80% seen once. The sequencing input was PBMCs. The origin of the receptors is a human donor in good health.

The V gene is TRBV19, the J gene TRBJ1-1, with 7 bases fitting TRBD1. The CDR3 runs 15 residues. With V trimmed by 5 bases and J by 5 bases, 11 bases remained unmatched. CDR1 and CDR2 (germline): LNHDA, SQIVND (reference sequence). The CDR3 DNA follows: TGTGCCAGTAGTTCAGGGGGTTTCGTCGGTACTGAAGCTTTCTTT. This codes for CASSSGGFVGTEAFF.

This chain links TRBV2 with TRBJ2-3; no reliable D call. This CDR3 has 15 residues. Germline V gene lookup returns CDR1 SNHLY and CDR2 FYNNEI. Trimming shortened V by 7 bases and J by 0 bases, and 14 bases separated the two germline ends. This CDR3 is CASIPGVLSTDTQYF. The DNA for the CDR3 is TGTGCCAGCATACCAGGTGTCCTTAGCACAGATACGCAGTATTTT.

The count of this clone is one. V gene TRBV7-6 combines with J gene TRBJ1-6; maybe TRBD1 (5 bases). This CDR3 region has 14 residues. V shed 6 bases and J shed 5 bases, with 11 bases lying between them. Germline assignment: CDR1 SGHVS and CDR2 FNYEAQ. CDR3 nucleotides: TGTGCCAGCAGTTCACAGGTGGATAATTCACCCCTCCACTTT. It codes for CASSSQVDNSPLHF.

V and J are TRBV19 and TRBJ1-1; no clear D. Trimming stripped 5 bases from V and 5 bases from J, with 9 bases between. This CDR3 comprises 12 residues. Germline CDR1 LNHDA, CDR2 SQIVND (reference sequence). CDR3 in amino acids: CASSPAGTEAFF. The CDR3 region has the DNA TGTGCCAGTAGTCCGGCGGGAACTGAAGCTTTCTTT.

The V gene is TRBV15, the J gene TRBJ2-2; maybe TRBD1 (5 bases). Looked up from germline, CDR1 is LNHNV and CDR2 is YYDKDF (reference sequence). The CDR3 runs 13 residues. The V and J ends lost 8 bases and 5 bases respectively, with 12 bases between them. The DNA of the CDR3 is TGTGCCACCGGGGCACGACGGACCGGGGAGCTGTTTTTT. Protein: CATGARRTGELFF.

V and J are TRBV28 and TRBJ2-7, with D possibly TRBD1 on 6 matching bases. Germline V gene lookup returns CDR1 MDHEN and CDR2 SYDVKM. The CDR3 contains 15 residues. The V end was cut by 6 bases, the J end by 3 bases, with 18 bases between. CDR3: CASSISGQGNYEQYF. The CDR3 nucleotides are TGTGCCAGCAGCATAAGTGGGCAGGGGAACTACGAGCAGTACTTC.

The J gene is TRBJ2-3, the V gene TRBV28; D perhaps matches TRBD2 (5 bases). V was cut by 3 bases and J by 0 bases, with 22 bases left in between. CDR1 and CDR2 from the germline V gene are MDHEN and SYDVKM. This CDR3 has 19 amino acids. CDR3: CASSFPPRPPSGSTDTQYF. CDR3 sequence (DNA): TGTGCCAGCAGTTTCCCTCCACGGCCGCCTTCGGGGAGCACAGATACGCAGTATTTT.

The V and J genes are TRBV19 and TRBJ2-7, with 9 nucleotides matching TRBD2. Losses at the gene ends were 6 bases for V and 5 bases for J; bases not matched to a gene: 11. This CDR3 comprises 15 residues. Germline V gene sequence: CDR1 LNHDA, CDR2 SQIVND (reference sequence). Here the CDR3 reads CASRLSGGPPHEQYF. CDR3 nucleotides: TGTGCCAGTAGATTGAGCGGGGGGCCCCCCCACGAGCAGTACTTC.

The rearrangement links TRBV7-2 to TRBJ2-1, with D perhaps TRBD1 (6 bases). Trimming cost V 2 bases and J 5 bases, with 13 bases left between them. Germline lookup yields CDR1 SGHTA and CDR2 FQGNSA. The CDR3 spans 15 residues. CDR3 residues: CASSLRGFKNNEQFF. CDR3 nucleotides: TGTGCCAGCAGCTTAAGGGGGTTTAAGAACAATGAGCAGTTCTTC.